This is a list of T cell receptor beta chains from one sample in a study of long-term antiretroviral therapy in people with HIV. TCRdb's table, derived via immunoSEQ multiplex PCR, lists solely in-frame clones and lacks some. The sample lists 28,000 or so clones, 84% occurring once. Sequences were derived from unsorted PBMCs, sampled 0.4 years after starting antiretroviral therapy. These receptors came from a man between 18 and 35 years old with HIV. Each CDR3 is given with its conserved first and last residue. D genes are given only for firm matches. Size is omitted from some rows. Given values are once, few, many or a class for expanded clones.

CDR3 protein: CASSVEAWSTDTQYF
CDR3 DNA: TGTGCCAGCAGCGTAGAGGCCTGGAGCACAGATACGCAGTATTTT
D gene: -
J gene: TRBJ2-3
clone size: -
V gene: TRBV9

CDR3 protein: CASSQVVAGDQPQHF
CDR3 DNA: TGCGCCAGCAGCCAAGTGGTTGCGGGGGATCAGCCCCAGCATTTT
D gene: -
J gene: TRBJ1-5
clone size: -
V gene: TRBV4-3

CDR3 protein: CASSYKSGGYNEQFF
CDR3 DNA: TGTGCCAGCAGTTACAAAAGCGGGGGCTACAATGAGCAGTTCTTC
D gene: TRBD2
J gene: TRBJ2-1
clone size: -
V gene: TRBV6-5

CDR3 protein: CASSLQAGVETQYF
CDR3 DNA: TGTGCCAGCAGTTTACAAGCGGGGGTAGAGACCCAGTACTTC
D gene: TRBD2
J gene: TRBJ2-5
clone size: -
V gene: TRBV27

CDR3 protein: CASSPVAGAYEQYF
CDR3 DNA: TGCGCCAGCAGCCCAGTAGCGGGAGCCTACGAGCAGTACTTC
D gene: TRBD2
J gene: TRBJ2-7
clone size: few
V gene: TRBV4-1

CDR3 protein: CASSPGSGAGSYNEQFF
CDR3 DNA: TGTGCCAGCAGCCCTGGGAGCGGGGCCGGCTCCTACAATGAGCAGTTCTTC
D gene: TRBD2
J gene: TRBJ2-1
clone size: -
V gene: TRBV13

CDR3 protein: CAIKGGRNEQFF
CDR3 DNA: TGTGCCATCAAGGGGGGCCGGAATGAGCAGTTCTTC
D gene: -
J gene: TRBJ2-1
clone size: -
V gene: TRBV10-3

CDR3 protein: CASSAGTGNTEAFF
CDR3 DNA: TGTGCCAGCAGCGCCGGGACAGGGAACACTGAAGCTTTCTTT
D gene: TRBD1
J gene: TRBJ1-1
clone size: -
V gene: TRBV9

CDR3 protein: CASSLGVYEQYF
CDR3 DNA: TGTGCCAGCAGCTTGGGAGTCTACGAGCAGTACTTC
D gene: -
J gene: TRBJ2-7
clone size: -
V gene: TRBV5-6

CDR3 protein: CSVTSNTGELFF
CDR3 DNA: TGCAGCGTAACCTCGAACACCGGGGAGCTGTTTTTT
D gene: -
J gene: TRBJ2-2
clone size: -
V gene: TRBV29-1

CDR3 protein: CASSVDERVQETQYF
CDR3 DNA: TGTGCCAGCAGCGTAGATGAGCGGGTACAAGAGACCCAGTACTTC
D gene: -
J gene: TRBJ2-5
clone size: -
V gene: TRBV9

CDR3 protein: CASSYGENTGELFF
CDR3 DNA: TGTGCCAGCAGTTACGGCGAGAACACCGGGGAGCTGTTTTTT
D gene: -
J gene: TRBJ2-2
clone size: -
V gene: TRBV6-5

CDR3 protein: CASSGPWNTEAFF
CDR3 DNA: TGTGCCAGCAGCGGACCGTGGAACACTGAAGCTTTCTTT
D gene: -
J gene: TRBJ1-1
clone size: -
V gene: TRBV6-1

CDR3 protein: CAISEADRAYTGELFF
CDR3 DNA: TGTGCCATCAGTGAAGCCGACAGGGCTTACACCGGGGAGCTGTTTTTT
D gene: TRBD1
J gene: TRBJ2-2
clone size: once
V gene: TRBV10-3

CDR3 protein: CASSLGDRGALFYEQYF
CDR3 DNA: TGCGCCAGCAGCTTGGGGGACAGGGGAGCTCTCTTCTACGAGCAGTACTTC
D gene: TRBD1
J gene: TRBJ2-7
clone size: -
V gene: TRBV5-1

CDR3 protein: CASRQGIVPEQYF
CDR3 DNA: TGTGCCAGCAGGCAGGGTATAGTCCCCGAGCAGTACTTC
D gene: -
J gene: TRBJ2-7
clone size: few
V gene: TRBV2

CDR3 protein: CASSLSSGRAYYEQYF
CDR3 DNA: TGTGCCAGCAGCTTATCGTCCGGCAGGGCGTACTACGAGCAGTACTTC
D gene: -
J gene: TRBJ2-7
clone size: -
V gene: TRBV7-3

CDR3 protein: CASSLSLGELFF
CDR3 DNA: TGTGCCAGCAGCTTAAGTCTCGGGGAGCTGTTTTTT
D gene: -
J gene: TRBJ2-2
clone size: -
V gene: TRBV7-3

CDR3 protein: CASSNLGQELAYNSPLHF
CDR3 DNA: TGTGCCAGCAGCAACCTGGGACAGGAACTAGCTTATAATTCACCCCTCCACTTT
D gene: TRBD1
J gene: TRBJ1-6
clone size: -
V gene: TRBV27

CDR3 protein: CASSGGLGTGELFF
CDR3 DNA: TGTGCCAGCAGCGGAGGACTAGGGACCGGGGAGCTGTTTTTT
D gene: TRBD2
J gene: TRBJ2-2
clone size: -
V gene: TRBV9

CDR3 protein: CSVAAAGVFHEQFF
CDR3 DNA: TGCAGCGTTGCGGCGGCGGGGGTATTTCATGAGCAGTTCTTC
D gene: TRBD2
J gene: TRBJ2-1
clone size: -
V gene: TRBV29-1

CDR3 protein: CASSWDIEFHSNQPQHF
CDR3 DNA: TGTGCCAGCAGCTGGGACATCGAGTTCCATAGCAATCAGCCCCAGCATTTT
D gene: -
J gene: TRBJ1-5
clone size: few
V gene: TRBV5-6

CDR3 protein: CASTQARSITDTQYF
CDR3 DNA: TGTGCCAGCACGCAAGCCAGGTCTATCACAGATACGCAGTATTTT
D gene: -
J gene: TRBJ2-3
clone size: -
V gene: TRBV6-1

CDR3 protein: CASSRGTSGSSYEQYF
CDR3 DNA: TGTGCCAGTAGCCGCGGGACTAGCGGGAGCTCCTACGAGCAGTACTTC
D gene: TRBD2
J gene: TRBJ2-7
clone size: -
V gene: TRBV19

CDR3 protein: CASSYGTGLNTEAFF
CDR3 DNA: TGTGCCAGCAGCTATGGGACAGGACTGAACACTGAAGCTTTCTTT
D gene: TRBD1
J gene: TRBJ1-1
clone size: once
V gene: TRBV7-2

CDR3 protein: CASSSGQPQHF
CDR3 DNA: TGTGCCAGCAGCTCGGGTCAGCCCCAGCATTTT
D gene: -
J gene: TRBJ1-5
clone size: few
V gene: TRBV7-2

CDR3 protein: CASSQKALEEQYF
CDR3 DNA: TGCGCCAGCAGCCAGAAGGCCTTGGAGGAGCAGTACTTC
D gene: -
J gene: TRBJ2-7
clone size: -
V gene: TRBV4-1

CDR3 protein: CASSFGGTYEQYF
CDR3 DNA: TGTGCCAGCAGCTTTGGGGGGACCTACGAGCAGTACTTC
D gene: -
J gene: TRBJ2-7
clone size: -
V gene: TRBV11-2

CDR3 protein: CASSVVSNTDTQYF
CDR3 DNA: TGTGCCAGCAGCGTGGTATCAAACACAGATACGCAGTATTTT
D gene: -
J gene: TRBJ2-3
clone size: -
V gene: TRBV9

CDR3 protein: CASSPLGPNEQFF
CDR3 DNA: TGTGCCAGTAGTCCTCTGGGTCCCAATGAGCAGTTCTTC
D gene: -
J gene: TRBJ2-1
clone size: -
V gene: TRBV19